The clone carrying this T cell receptor beta chain was counted ten times or more. The antigen remains unidentified. The sample belongs to a study of tumor-infiltrating lymphocytes in primary liver carcinoma. Study-level results: The proportion of top clones found throughout all five tumor regions was only about 7-24%. The overlap of tumor-adjacent and tumor-blood pairs was smaller than that of tumor region pairs.

The source material, 20-30 mg of unsorted bulk tissue, was used to co-extract RNA and DNA. From 450 to 600 ng total RNA, TCR beta cDNA was generated with a primer in the constant region. Slightly modified ARM-PCR, run as three nested multiplex PCR rounds, produced the TCR beta libraries. In the first two PCR rounds, TRBV1-TRBV30 forward primers were paired with a C-beta reverse primer, and each round lasted roughly 9 cycles. TCRdb re-called the multiplex PCR reads with MiXCR, one entry per CDR3 protein. The sample carries approximately 120,000 distinct CDR3 sequences, roughly three fifths recorded once. The V end was cut by 2 bases, the J end by 0 bases, with 9 bases between. Germline CDR1 and CDR2: SGHRS and YFSETQ. The CDR3 covers 14 residues.

The V gene is TRBV5-1, the J gene TRBJ2-7; D unresolved. Sequenced input: liver tumor tissue from sampling region 3. As to subset: tumor region T3, left-lateral pole. This sequence was found in a woman between 55 and 75 years old with primary liver carcinoma and hepatitis B virus infection. The CDR3 DNA is TGCGCCAGCAGCTTAGGACCCAACTCCTACGAGCAGTACTTC. Encoded protein: CASSLGPNSYEQYF.